Described below is a single T cell receptor (beta chain) sequence and its context. Its cognate antigen has yet to be identified. The record has no base qualities; no much larger clone is one base away. The donors were healthy, HIV-negative adults who had no recently reported acute infections or vaccinations. Only Caucasian adults living in Nashville, Tennessee, USA were represented among the donors. CD4+ T cells were enriched through magnetic negative selection, after which naive cells were positively selected on CD45RA and the remaining negative fraction served as the memory subset. Blood was obtained by leukapheresis, after which PBMCs were separated by Ficoll-Histopaque density gradient centrifugation and cryopreserved in liquid nitrogen vapor phase. Purity and quantity of every magnetically sorted T cell population were checked by analytical flow cytometry. From each sorted fraction, genomic DNA was isolated and quantified by UV absorbance on a Nanodrop 2000c.

From a lookup of the germline V gene, CDR1 and CDR2 are MDHEN and SYDVKM. The CDR3 measures 12 amino acids from cysteine to phenylalanine. Just CDR3 DNA is preserved here, 36 bases in frame from base 1. The V and J ends are trimmed by 4 bases and 3 bases, leaving 7 bases between them. These data come from a study of shared clonotypes between healthy human individuals (dated by TCRdb to 2018 to 2020). Describing the broader study: The cohort comprised a couple of women and three men aged 18 to 49 years. For each donor, CD4 naive and CD4 memory were each given three plates, CD8 naive was given two plates, and CD8 memory was given one plate. Per donor, leukapheresis produced somewhere between about 0.8 and 9 billion PBMCs. To estimate repertoire size and how much clonotypes are shared between individuals, the study performed deep sequencing of blood TCR repertoires from roughly five healthy adults. Libraries were prepared and TCR repertoires were sequenced by different laboratories using diverse techniques, in order to increase sequencing depth and limit assay-specific biases. Results the study describes overall, beyond this receptor: The genetic and exposure-history diversity represented was limited by the small number of donors. Higher generation probabilities were observed for clonotypes shared by all four sorted-subset donors than for non-shared clonotypes. Estimated clonotype richness was generally larger for naive than for memory subsets. Only blood was sampled, and tissue TCR repertoires likely differ from those in blood. Based on pairwise subsampling, the degree of clonotype sharing among donors was expected to be affected by sequencing depth. Rarefaction of sorted-subset datasets indicated incomplete sequencing despite the large sequencing depth. About 5% of naive CD4, roughly 3.6% of naive CD8, 2.3% of memory CD4, and about 0.4% of memory CD8 clonotypes were shared across several donors.

Using the deep immunoSEQ assay, TCR CDR3 regions were amplified from genomic DNA by multiplex PCR. For each cell subset, the extracted genomic DNA was distributed evenly across all wells of several immunoSEQ 96-well plates, and each plate served as one replicate. For sorted subsets, about 200 ng genomic DNA, equal to 30,000 to 35,000 T cell genomes, was loaded into each replicate PCR. Purified libraries were measured with a Qubit 3.0 fluorometer, size-checked on a Bioanalyzer 2100, and measured again with the KAPA Library Quantification kit. Every immunoSEQ 96-well plate was sequenced on a dedicated single-read 150-cycle Illumina NextSeq 550 flow cell. In the authors' own workflow: Because the immunoSEQ output included only junctional sequences and no quality scores, the filtering could not be the same as the filtering used for full-length reads. To assign V/J genes and CDR3, sequences were annotated against IMGT germline references using PyIR, a Python wrapper for IgBLAST v1.9. Any read was removed if the V/J assignment was weak (E-value above 1e-6), the CDR3 was missing, or the read contained stop codons, out-of-frame junctions, or ambiguous translated residues. V3J clonotypes were defined as sequences sharing an identical inferred V gene, J gene, and CDR3 amino acid sequence. To compute the percentage overlap between repertoires, the number of shared unique clonotypes was divided by the size of the smaller repertoire. Richness of each repertoire was evaluated using RTK rarefaction, the Chao1 estimator, and Recon v2.1 estimates of unobserved clonotypes. Generation probabilities for all TCRbeta clonotypes obtained by the gDNA method from a handful of donors were computed using OLGA. TCRdb took over this immuneACCESS table, retaining in-frame rearrangements with V and J assigned. Such tables are incomplete; in checked studies, under half of the missing clones stem from an unresolved V gene, and the remainder is unexplained. Clone size and the V and J calls come from that table; the DNA yielded D and trimming. The sample table holds 2,100,000 or so clones, of which under 97% were seen once. The top ten constitute around 0.13% of the sample.

The chain links TRBV28 with TRBJ2-7, with the D gene uncertain. The source material was naive CD4+ T cells sorted from blood. The cell subset or site label on this specimen signifies: CD45RA+ positively selected. The TCR was taken from a young man in good health. The DNA sequence is TGTGCCAGCAGTTCGCTATACTACGAGCAGTACTTC. This is translated as CASSSLYYEQYF.